The TCR beta chain described here comes from a study of cytomegalovirus exposure and HLA in healthy donors. Study conclusions and caveats: A missense DCLRE1C variant was associated with V- and J-gene trimming of TCR beta chains in a later analysis, and an independent cohort replicated the association.

The CDR3 runs 16 residues. Trimming removed 0 bases at V and 3 bases at J, with 13 bases between. Germline lookup yields CDR1 MGHRA and CDR2 YSYEKL. It was with 60 Vbeta and 13 Jbeta primers that the PCR ran. Sequenced by immunoSEQ multiplex PCR; TCRdb stores in-frame clones only, minus some. The sample includes 120,000 or so clones, 80% of them seen just once. This clone has just one count. Its cognate antigen is unknown. The chain is built from TRBV4-1 and TRBJ2-3; tentatively, D is TRBD1 (6 bases). The origin of this receptor is a man younger than 40 in good health and CMV-seropositive. The sequenced sample consisted of PBMCs. CDR3: CASSQDSGTGTDTQYF. The CDR3 bases are TGCGCCAGCAGCCAAGATTCGGGAACAGGGACAGATACGCAGTATTTT.